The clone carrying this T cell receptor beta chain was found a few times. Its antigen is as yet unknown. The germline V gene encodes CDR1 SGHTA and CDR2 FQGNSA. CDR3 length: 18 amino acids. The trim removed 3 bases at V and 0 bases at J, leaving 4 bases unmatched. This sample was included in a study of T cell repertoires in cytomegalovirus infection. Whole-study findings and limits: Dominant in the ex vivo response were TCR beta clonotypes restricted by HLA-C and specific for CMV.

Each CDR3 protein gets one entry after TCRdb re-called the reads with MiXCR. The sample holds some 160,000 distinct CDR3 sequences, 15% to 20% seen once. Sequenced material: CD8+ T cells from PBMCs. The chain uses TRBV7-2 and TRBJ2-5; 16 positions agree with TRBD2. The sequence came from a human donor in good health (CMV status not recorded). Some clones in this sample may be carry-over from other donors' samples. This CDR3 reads CASSLGTSGRVYQETQYF. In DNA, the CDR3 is TGTGCCAGCAGCTTGGGGACTAGCGGGAGGGTGTACCAAGAGACCCAGTACTTC.